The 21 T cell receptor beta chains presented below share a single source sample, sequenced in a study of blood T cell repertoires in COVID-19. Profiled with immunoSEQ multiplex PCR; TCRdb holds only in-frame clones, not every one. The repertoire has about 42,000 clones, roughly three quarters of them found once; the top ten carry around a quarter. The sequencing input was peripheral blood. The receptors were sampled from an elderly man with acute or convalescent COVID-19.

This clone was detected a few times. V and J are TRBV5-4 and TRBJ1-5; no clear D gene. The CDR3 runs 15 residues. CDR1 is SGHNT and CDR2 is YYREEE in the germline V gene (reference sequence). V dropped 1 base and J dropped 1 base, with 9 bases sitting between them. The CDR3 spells CASSLMPGSNQPQHF. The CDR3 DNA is TGTGCCAGCAGCTTGATGCCAGGAAGCAATCAGCCCCAGCATTTT.

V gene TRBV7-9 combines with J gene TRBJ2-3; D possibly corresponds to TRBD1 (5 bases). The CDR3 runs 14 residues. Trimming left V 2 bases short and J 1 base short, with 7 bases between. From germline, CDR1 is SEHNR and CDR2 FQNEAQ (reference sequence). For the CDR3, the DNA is TGTGCCAGCAGCTTACAGGGTGGCACAGATACGCAGTATTTT. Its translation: CASSLQGGTDTQYF.

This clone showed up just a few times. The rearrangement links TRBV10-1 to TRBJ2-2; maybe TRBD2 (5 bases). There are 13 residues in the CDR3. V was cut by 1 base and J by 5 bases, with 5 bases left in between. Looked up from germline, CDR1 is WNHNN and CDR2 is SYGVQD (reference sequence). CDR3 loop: CASSEWTTGELFF. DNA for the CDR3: TGCGCCAGCAGTGAGTGGACTACCGGGGAGCTGTTTTTT.

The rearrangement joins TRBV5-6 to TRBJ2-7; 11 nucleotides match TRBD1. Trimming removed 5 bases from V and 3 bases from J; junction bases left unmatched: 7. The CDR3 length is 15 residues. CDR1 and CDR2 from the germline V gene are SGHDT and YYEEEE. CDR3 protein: CASSRTGTGGYEQYF. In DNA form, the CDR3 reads TGTGCCAGCAGTCGAACTGGGACAGGGGGCTACGAGCAGTACTTC.

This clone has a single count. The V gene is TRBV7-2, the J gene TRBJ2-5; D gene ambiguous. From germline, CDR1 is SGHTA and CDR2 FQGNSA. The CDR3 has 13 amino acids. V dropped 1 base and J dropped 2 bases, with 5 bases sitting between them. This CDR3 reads CASSLGQQETQYF. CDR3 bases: TGTGCCAGCAGCTTAGGGCAGCAAGAGACCCAGTACTTC.

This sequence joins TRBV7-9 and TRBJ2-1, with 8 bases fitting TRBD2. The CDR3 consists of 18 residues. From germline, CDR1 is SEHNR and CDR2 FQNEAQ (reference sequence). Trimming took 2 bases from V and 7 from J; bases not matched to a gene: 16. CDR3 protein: CASSLKVLAGTLGNEQFF. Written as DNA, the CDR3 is TGTGCCAGCAGCTTAAAGGTGTTAGCGGGGACTTTAGGGAATGAGCAGTTCTTC.

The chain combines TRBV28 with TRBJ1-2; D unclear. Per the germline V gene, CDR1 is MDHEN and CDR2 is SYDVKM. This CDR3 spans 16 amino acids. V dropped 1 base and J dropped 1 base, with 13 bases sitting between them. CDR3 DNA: TGTGCCAGCAGTTTATCGGGAGGTTTCGATAACTATGGCTACACCTTC. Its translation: CASSLSGGFDNYGYTF.

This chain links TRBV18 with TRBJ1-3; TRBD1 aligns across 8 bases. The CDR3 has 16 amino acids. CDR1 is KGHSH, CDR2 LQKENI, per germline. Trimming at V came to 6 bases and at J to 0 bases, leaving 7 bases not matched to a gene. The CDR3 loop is CASSPQGALSGNTIYF. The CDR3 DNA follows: TGTGCCAGCTCCCCGCAGGGGGCCCTCTCTGGAAACACCATATATTTT.

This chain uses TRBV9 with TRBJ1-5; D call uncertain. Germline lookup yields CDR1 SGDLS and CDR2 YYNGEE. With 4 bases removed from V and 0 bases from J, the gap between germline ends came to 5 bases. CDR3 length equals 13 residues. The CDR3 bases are TGTGCCAGCAGCCCAGATAGCAATCAGCCCCAGCATTTT. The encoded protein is CASSPDSNQPQHF.

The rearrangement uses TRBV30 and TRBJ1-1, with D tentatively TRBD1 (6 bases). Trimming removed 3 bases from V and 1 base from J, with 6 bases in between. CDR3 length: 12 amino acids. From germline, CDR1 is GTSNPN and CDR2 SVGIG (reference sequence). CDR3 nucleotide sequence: TGTGCCTGGAGGACAGGGAACACTGAAGCTTTCTTT. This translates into CAWRTGNTEAFF. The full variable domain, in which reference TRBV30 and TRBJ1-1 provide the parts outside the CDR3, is SQTIHQWPATLVQPVGSPLSLECTVEGTSNPNLYWYRQAAGRGLQLLFYSVGIGQISSEVPQNLSASRPQDRQFILSSKKLLLSDSGFYLCAWRTGNTEAFFGQGTRLTVV.

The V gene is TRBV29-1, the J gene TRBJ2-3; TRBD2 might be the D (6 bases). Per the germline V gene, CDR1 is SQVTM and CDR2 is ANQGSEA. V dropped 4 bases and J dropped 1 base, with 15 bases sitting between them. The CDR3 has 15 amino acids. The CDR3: CSVGGGGGGTDTQYF. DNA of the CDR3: TGCAGCGTTGGTGGGGGAGGAGGGGGCACAGATACGCAGTATTTT.

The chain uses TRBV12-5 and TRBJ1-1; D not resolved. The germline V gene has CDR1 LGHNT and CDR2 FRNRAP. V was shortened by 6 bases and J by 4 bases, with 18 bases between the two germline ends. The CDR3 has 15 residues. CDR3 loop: CASGRSRGRSTEAFF. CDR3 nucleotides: TGTGCTAGTGGCCGGAGTAGAGGGAGGAGCACTGAAGCTTTCTTT.

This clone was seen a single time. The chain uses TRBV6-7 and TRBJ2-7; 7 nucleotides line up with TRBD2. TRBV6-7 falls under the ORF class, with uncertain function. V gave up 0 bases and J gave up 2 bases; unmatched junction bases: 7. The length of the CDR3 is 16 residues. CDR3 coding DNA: TGTGCCAGCAGTTACTCGGGAGGGACTTTTACCTACGAGCAGTACTTC. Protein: CASSYSGGTFTYEQYF.

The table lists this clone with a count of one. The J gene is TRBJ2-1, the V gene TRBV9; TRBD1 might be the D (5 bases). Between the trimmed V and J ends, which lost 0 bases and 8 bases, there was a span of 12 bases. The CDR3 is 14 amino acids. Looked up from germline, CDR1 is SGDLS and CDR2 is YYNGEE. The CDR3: CASSVGQGIDEQFF. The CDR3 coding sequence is TGTGCCAGCAGCGTAGGGCAGGGAATCGATGAGCAGTTCTTC. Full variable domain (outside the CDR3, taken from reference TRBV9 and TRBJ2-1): DSGVTQTPKHLITATGQRVTLRCSPRSGDLSVYWYQQSLDQGLQFLIQYYNGEERAKGNILERFSAQQFPDLHSELNLSSLELGDSALYFCASSVGQGIDEQFFGPGTRLTVL.

CDR3 DNA sequence: TGCAGCGTTGGGGCCGGGACAGGGGACTATGGCTACACCTTC. Residues: CSVGAGTGDYGYTF. The chain has TRBV29-1 and TRBJ1-2; 10 bases are shared with TRBD1. CDR3 length equals 14 residues. The junction had 5 bases not matched to a gene; V was cut back by 4 bases and J by 3 bases. Germline V gives CDR1 SQVTM, CDR2 ANQGSEA.

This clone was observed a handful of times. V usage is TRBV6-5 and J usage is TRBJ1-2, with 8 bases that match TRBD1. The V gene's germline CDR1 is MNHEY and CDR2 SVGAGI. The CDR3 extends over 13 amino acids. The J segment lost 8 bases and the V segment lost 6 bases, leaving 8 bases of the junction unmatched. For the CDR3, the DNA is TGTGCCAGCAGCCGGACAGGGAGCGTAGGCTACACCTTC. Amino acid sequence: CASSRTGSVGYTF.

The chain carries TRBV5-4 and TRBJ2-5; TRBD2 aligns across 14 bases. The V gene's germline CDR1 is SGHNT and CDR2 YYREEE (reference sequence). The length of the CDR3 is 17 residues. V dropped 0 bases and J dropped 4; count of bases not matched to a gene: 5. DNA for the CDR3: TGTGCCAGCAGCTTGGGTGGGACTAGCGGGAGTATAGAGACCCAGTACTTC. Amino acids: CASSLGGTSGSIETQYF.

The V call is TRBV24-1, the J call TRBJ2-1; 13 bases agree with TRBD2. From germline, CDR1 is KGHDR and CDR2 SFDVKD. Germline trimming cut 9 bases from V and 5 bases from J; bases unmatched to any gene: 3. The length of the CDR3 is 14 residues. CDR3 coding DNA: TGTGCCACCGCGACTAGCGGGGGGAACAATGAGCAGTTCTTC. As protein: CATATSGGNNEQFF.

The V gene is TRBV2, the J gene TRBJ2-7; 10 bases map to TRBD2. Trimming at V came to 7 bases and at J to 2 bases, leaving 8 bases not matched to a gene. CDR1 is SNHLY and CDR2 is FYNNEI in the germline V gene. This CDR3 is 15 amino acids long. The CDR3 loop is CASTGGGTSAYEQYF. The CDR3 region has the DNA TGTGCCAGCACCGGGGGAGGGACTAGCGCCTACGAGCAGTACTTC.

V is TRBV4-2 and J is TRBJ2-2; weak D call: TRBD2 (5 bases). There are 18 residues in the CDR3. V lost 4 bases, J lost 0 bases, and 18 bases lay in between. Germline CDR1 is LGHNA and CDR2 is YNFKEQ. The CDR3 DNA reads TGTGCCAGCAGCCCGATGCCGAAGGGAGCTGCGAACACCGGGGAGCTGTTTTTT. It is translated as CASSPMPKGAANTGELFF.

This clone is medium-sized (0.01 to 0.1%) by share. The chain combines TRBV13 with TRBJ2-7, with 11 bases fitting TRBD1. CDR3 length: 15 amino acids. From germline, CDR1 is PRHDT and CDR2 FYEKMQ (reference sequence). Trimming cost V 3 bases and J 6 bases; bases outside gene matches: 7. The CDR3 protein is CASSFSWGTGGEQYF. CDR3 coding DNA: TGTGCCAGCAGCTTCTCATGGGGGACAGGGGGCGAGCAGTACTTC.